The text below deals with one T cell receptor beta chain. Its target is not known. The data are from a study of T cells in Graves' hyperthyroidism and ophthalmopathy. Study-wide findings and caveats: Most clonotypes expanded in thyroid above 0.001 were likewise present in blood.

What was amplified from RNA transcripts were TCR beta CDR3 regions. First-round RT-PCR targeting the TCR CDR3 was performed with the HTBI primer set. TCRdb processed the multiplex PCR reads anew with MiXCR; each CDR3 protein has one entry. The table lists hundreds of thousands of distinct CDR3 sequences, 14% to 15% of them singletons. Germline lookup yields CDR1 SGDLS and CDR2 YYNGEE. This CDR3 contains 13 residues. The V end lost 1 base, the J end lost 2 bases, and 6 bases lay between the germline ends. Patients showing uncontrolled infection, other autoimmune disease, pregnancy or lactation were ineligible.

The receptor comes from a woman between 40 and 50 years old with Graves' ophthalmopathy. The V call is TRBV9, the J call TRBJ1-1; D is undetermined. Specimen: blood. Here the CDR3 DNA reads TGTGCCAGCAGCGTAATCCCCAACACTGAAGCTTTCTTT. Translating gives CASSVIPNTEAFF.